The T cell receptor (beta chain) described here comes from a study of T cell repertoires in cytomegalovirus infection. Study at large: It can be stated that public TCR beta signatures indicated CMV infection as well as a matching HLA type.

Study-level results: Dominant in the ex vivo response were TCR beta clonotypes restricted by HLA-C and specific for CMV.

With regard to this clonotype: The antigen is unknown. A much larger clone differs from this one at a single base, so this may be a read error.

TCRdb ran MiXCR on the reads and lists one entry per CDR3 protein. The sample consists of about 740,000 distinct CDR3 sequences, roughly 35% of them appearing once. Germline lookup yields CDR1 SGHVS and CDR2 FNYEAQ. CDR3 length: 16 residues. The V and J ends lost 1 base and 2 bases respectively, with 15 bases between them. The clonotype comes from a human donor in good health (CMV status not recorded). Some clones in this sample may be carry-over from other donors' samples. The gene calls are TRBV7-6 and TRBJ2-7; D is unresolved. What was sequenced was PBMCs. The CDR3 nucleotides read TGTGCCAGCAGCTTAGAGGCCAGCGTGGGCACCTACGAGCAGTACTTC. Amino acids: CASSLEASVGTYEQYF.